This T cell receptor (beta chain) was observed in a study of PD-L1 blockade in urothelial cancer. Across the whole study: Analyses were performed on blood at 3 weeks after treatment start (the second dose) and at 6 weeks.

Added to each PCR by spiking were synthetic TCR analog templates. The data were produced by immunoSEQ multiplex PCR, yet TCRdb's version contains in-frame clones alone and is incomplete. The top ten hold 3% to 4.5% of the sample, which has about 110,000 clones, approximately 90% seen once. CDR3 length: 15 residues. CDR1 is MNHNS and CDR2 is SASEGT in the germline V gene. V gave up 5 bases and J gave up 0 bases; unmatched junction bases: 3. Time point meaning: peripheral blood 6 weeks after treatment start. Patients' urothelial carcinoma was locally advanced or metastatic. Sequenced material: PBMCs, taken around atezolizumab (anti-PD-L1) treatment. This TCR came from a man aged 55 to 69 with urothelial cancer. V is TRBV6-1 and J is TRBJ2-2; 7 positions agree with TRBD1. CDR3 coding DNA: TGTGCCAGCAGTCCAGACAGGGCGAACACCGGGGAGCTGTTTTTT. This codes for CASSPDRANTGELFF.